The next 22 T cell receptor beta chains were all read from a single sample in a study of cytomegalovirus exposure and HLA in healthy donors. The primer mix had 60 Vbeta and 13 Jbeta primers. Only in-frame clones appear in the TCRdb table, and some are missing; sequencing was by immunoSEQ multiplex PCR. The repertoire includes under 200,000 clones, approximately 79% of them detected once, and 1.3% to 1.5% sits in the top ten. Material: PBMCs. The receptors derive from a man between 60 and 75 years old in good health and CMV-seronegative.

The chain is built from TRBV28 and TRBJ1-2, with 7 bases that match TRBD1. This CDR3 spans 15 amino acids. The germline V gene has CDR1 MDHEN and CDR2 SYDVKM. V was clipped by 6 bases and J by 0 bases; unmatched bases: 7. The CDR3 sequence: CASSRRQGTNYGYTF. CDR3 sequence (DNA): TGTGCCAGCAGCCGCCGACAGGGTACTAACTATGGCTACACCTTC.

This clone occurred once. This chain links TRBV10-3 with TRBJ2-3; 9 nucleotides match TRBD1. CDR3 size: 15 residues. Germline V gene data show CDR1 as ENHRY and CDR2 as SYGVKD. V lost 4 bases, J lost 6 bases, and 8 bases stayed unmatched. CDR3: CAISALGQGNDTQYF. DNA of the CDR3: TGTGCCATCAGTGCCCTGGGACAGGGTAACGATACGCAGTATTTT.

This clone showed up just a few times. The chain couples TRBV6-5 to TRBJ1-3; weak D call: TRBD1 (6 bases). Trimming removed 6 bases at V and 0 bases at J, with 12 bases between. CDR3 size: 15 residues. Germline-derived CDR1 and CDR2 are MNHEY and SVGAGI. The CDR3 here is CASSFGQSSGNTIYF. CDR3 DNA: TGTGCCAGCAGCTTTGGACAGTCCTCTGGAAACACCATATATTTT.

The chain links TRBV18 to TRBJ2-3, with 13 bases lining up with TRBD2. Losses at the gene ends were 2 bases for V and 6 bases for J; bases not matched to a gene: 8. Per the germline V gene, CDR1 is KGHSH and CDR2 is LQKENI. This CDR3 comprises 17 residues. DNA for the CDR3: TGTGCCAGCTCACCAACCAGGACTAGCGGGAGAACTGATACGCAGTATTTT. It encodes CASSPTRTSGRTDTQYF.

The chain couples TRBV5-1 to TRBJ2-1; 9 positions agree with TRBD1. The ends lost 4 bases at V and 5 bases at J; junction bases unmatched: 19. The CDR3 length is 19 residues. CDR1 and CDR2 (germline): SGHRS, YFSETQ. The CDR3, as DNA: TGCGCCAGCAGCGGAACGGGACAGGGATGGTTCTCCACTAACAATGAGCAGTTCTTC. Translation gives CASSGTGQGWFSTNNEQFF.

The chain employs TRBV18 and TRBJ1-5; D remains unclear. Trimming cost V 3 bases and J 9 bases, with 12 bases left between them. CDR3 length: 13 residues. From germline, CDR1 is KGHSH and CDR2 LQKENI. The CDR3 DNA is TGTGCCAGCTCACCTCGTAACCCCGGGCCCCAGCATTTT. Protein sequence: CASSPRNPGPQHF.

CDR3 sequence reads: CASSEESSGSYEQYF. The CDR3 DNA follows: TGTGCCAGCAGTGAAGAGTCGAGCGGGAGTTACGAGCAGTACTTC. The rearrangement links TRBV6-1 to TRBJ2-7; TRBD2 matches at 8 bases. The J segment lost 4 bases and the V segment lost 1 base, leaving 6 bases of the junction unmatched. The CDR3 covers 15 residues. Germline V gives CDR1 MNHNS, CDR2 SASEGT.

This rearrangement joins TRBV7-2 to TRBJ2-5; D ambiguous. Germline V CDR1 and CDR2: SGHTA, FQGNSA. CDR3 size: 12 residues. The ends were cut back, 3 bases at V and 5 bases at J, with 7 bases in the middle. DNA of the CDR3: TGTGCCAGCAGCTTTGCGCGGGAGACCCAGTACTTC. Amino acids: CASSFARETQYF. The variable domain in full, completed from reference TRBV7-2 and TRBJ2-5, reads GAGVSQSPSNKVTEKGKDVELRCDPISGHTALYWYRQSLGQGLEFLIYFQGNSAPDKSGLPSDRFSAERTGGSVSTLTIQRTQQEDSAVYLCASSFARETQYFGPGTRLLVL.

This chain joins TRBV27 and TRBJ1-6, with D hard to call. In germline, CDR1 is MNHEY, CDR2 SMNVEV (reference sequence). The CDR3 spans 13 residues. The V end lost 8 bases, the J end lost 8 bases, and 13 bases lay between the germline ends. The CDR3 coding sequence is TGTGCCAGCCGCCCCCACCCAGATTCACCCCTCCACTTT. As protein: CASRPHPDSPLHF.

DNA of the CDR3: TGTGCCAGCAGCTTACAACAGGGGCGAACCGGGGAGCTGTTTTTT. This encodes CASSLQQGRTGELFF. V and J are TRBV7-2 and TRBJ2-2, with 7 positions matching TRBD1. The CDR3 length is 15 residues. CDR1 SGHTA and CDR2 FQGNSA come from the germline V gene. V lost 2 bases to trimming and J lost 5 bases; unmatched junction nucleotides: 5.

The chain recombines TRBV5-1 with TRBJ2-5; tentative D call: TRBD1 (7 bases). The length of the CDR3 is 15 residues. Trimming removed 0 bases from V and 7 bases from J, with 16 bases in between. Germline CDR1 SGHRS, CDR2 YFSETQ. This CDR3 reads CASSLVGQGEVTQYF. CDR3 in DNA: TGCGCCAGCAGCTTGGTCGGCCAGGGGGAGGTGACCCAGTACTTC.

This sequence joins TRBV13 and TRBJ1-1; the D gene is possibly TRBD1 (6 bases). V was clipped by 0 bases and J by 3 bases, with 11 bases between them. The length of the CDR3 is 15 residues. Germline lookup yields CDR1 PRHDT and CDR2 FYEKMQ (reference sequence). CDR3 protein: CASSLGTGRYTEAFF. CDR3 nucleotides: TGTGCCAGCAGCTTAGGGACAGGCCGATACACTGAAGCTTTCTTT. Looking up the rest from reference TRBV13 and TRBJ1-1 gives the full variable domain: AAGVIQSPRHLIKEKRETATLKCYPIPRHDTVYWYQQGPGQDPQFLISFYEKMQSDKGSIPDRFSAQQFSDYHSELNMSSLELGDSALYFCASSLGTGRYTEAFFGQGTRLTVV.

V is TRBV7-2 and J is TRBJ2-7, with 11 bases aligning to TRBD1. Germline trimming cut 3 bases from V and 3 bases from J; bases unmatched to any gene: 1. CDR3 size: 14 residues. CDR1 SGHTA and CDR2 FQGNSA come from the germline V gene. As DNA, the CDR3 is TGTGCCAGCAGCTTGGGACAGGGGGTCTACGAGCAGTACTTC. Amino acids: CASSLGQGVYEQYF.

The V gene is TRBV4-2, the J gene TRBJ2-3; 13 bases match TRBD2. J was trimmed by 5 bases and V by 0 bases; bases with no gene match: 8. The germline V gene has CDR1 LGHNA and CDR2 YNFKEQ. This CDR3 has 18 amino acids. The CDR3 loop reads CASSQEGTSGGAEDTQYF. CDR3 DNA sequence: TGTGCCAGCAGCCAAGAAGGAACTAGCGGGGGGGCAGAAGATACGCAGTATTTT.

The gene calls are TRBV5-6 and TRBJ2-5; TRBD1 might be the D (5 bases). Germline CDR1 and CDR2: SGHDT and YYEEEE. Trimming shortened V by 2 bases and J by 5 bases, and 13 bases separated the two germline ends. The CDR3 contains 14 residues. DNA of the CDR3: TGTGCCAGCAGCTTTTTCAGGGCGTCGGAGACCCAGTACTTC. Its translation: CASSFFRASETQYF.

The chain couples TRBV5-4 to TRBJ2-1; D possibly corresponds to TRBD2 (5 bases). V shed 3 bases and J shed 3 bases, with 13 bases lying between them. Germline V gene lookup returns CDR1 SGHNT and CDR2 YYREEE (reference sequence). This CDR3 has 15 amino acids. CDR3 residues: CASSYLDSYYNEQFF. In DNA form, the CDR3 reads TGTGCCAGCAGCTACCTGGACTCTTACTACAATGAGCAGTTCTTC.

This clone was observed a single time. The chain uses TRBV30 and TRBJ2-6; D remains unclear. CDR1 GTSNPN and CDR2 SVGIG come from the germline V gene (reference sequence). This CDR3 is built from 17 residues. V lost 0 bases, J lost 1 base, and 13 bases lay in between. CDR3 DNA: TGTGCCTGGAGTGTACTTGGTAGTTCTTCTGGGGCCAACGTCCTGACTTTC. Translating it yields CAWSVLGSSSGANVLTF.

This clone was seen a few times. Sequence at one end of the junction differs from germline and may be a read error. The chain uses TRBV7-9 and TRBJ1-5; possible D gene TRBD1, 5 bases. Germline V CDR1 and CDR2: SEHNR, FQNEAQ (reference sequence). The CDR3 covers 16 residues. The CDR3 region is CSSSLAGGPTNQPQHF. CDR3 coding DNA: TGTTCCAGCAGCTTAGCCGGGGGACCCACCAATCAGCCCCAGCATTTT.

The chain is built from TRBV5-6 and TRBJ2-3, with no clear D. The CDR3 spans 11 residues. CDR1 is SGHDT, CDR2 YYEEEE, per germline. The V end lost 1 base, the J end lost 5 bases, and 2 bases lay between the germline ends. As DNA, the CDR3 is TGTGCCAGCAGCTTGCGAGATACGCAGTATTTT. It specifies CASSLRDTQYF.

The chain is built from TRBV10-2 and TRBJ2-3; 7 bases match TRBD2. The V segment lost 2 bases and the J segment 1 base; nucleotides outside the gene matches: 3. Germline-derived CDR1 and CDR2 are WSHSY and SAAADI. The CDR3 has 15 amino acids. DNA of the CDR3: TGCGCCAGCAGTGAGCGGGCGGGAGGCACAGATACGCAGTATTTT. This codes for CASSERAGGTDTQYF.

The J gene is TRBJ2-7, the V gene TRBV29-1; D possibly corresponds to TRBD2 (7 bases). The V end lost 4 bases, the J end lost 3 bases, and 10 bases lay between the germline ends. This CDR3 region has 12 residues. Germline loops: CDR1 SQVTM, CDR2 ANQGSEA. The CDR3 loop is CSVGGGDYEQYF. The CDR3 bases are TGCAGCGTTGGAGGGGGGGACTACGAGCAGTACTTC.

V gene TRBV15 combines with J gene TRBJ1-3; D might be TRBD1 (6 bases). V lost 3 bases and J 4 bases, leaving 16 bases between the germline ends. Germline loops: CDR1 LNHNV, CDR2 YYDKDF (reference sequence). This CDR3 region has 16 residues. CDR3 DNA sequence: TGTGCCACCAGCAGCATCTTTTCAGGGGAGGGAAACACCATATATTTT. Protein: CATSSIFSGEGNTIYF.